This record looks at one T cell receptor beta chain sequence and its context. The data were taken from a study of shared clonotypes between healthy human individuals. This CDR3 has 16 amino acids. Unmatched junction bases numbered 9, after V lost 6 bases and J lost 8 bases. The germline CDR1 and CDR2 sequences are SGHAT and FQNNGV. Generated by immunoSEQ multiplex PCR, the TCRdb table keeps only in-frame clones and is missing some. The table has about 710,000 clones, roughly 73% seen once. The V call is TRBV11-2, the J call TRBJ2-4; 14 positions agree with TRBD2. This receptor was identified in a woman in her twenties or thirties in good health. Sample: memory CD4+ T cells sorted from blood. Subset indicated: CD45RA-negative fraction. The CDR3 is CASSGGTSGSMYIQYF. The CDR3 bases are TGTGCCAGCAGTGGGGGGACTAGCGGGAGTATGTACATTCAGTACTTC.